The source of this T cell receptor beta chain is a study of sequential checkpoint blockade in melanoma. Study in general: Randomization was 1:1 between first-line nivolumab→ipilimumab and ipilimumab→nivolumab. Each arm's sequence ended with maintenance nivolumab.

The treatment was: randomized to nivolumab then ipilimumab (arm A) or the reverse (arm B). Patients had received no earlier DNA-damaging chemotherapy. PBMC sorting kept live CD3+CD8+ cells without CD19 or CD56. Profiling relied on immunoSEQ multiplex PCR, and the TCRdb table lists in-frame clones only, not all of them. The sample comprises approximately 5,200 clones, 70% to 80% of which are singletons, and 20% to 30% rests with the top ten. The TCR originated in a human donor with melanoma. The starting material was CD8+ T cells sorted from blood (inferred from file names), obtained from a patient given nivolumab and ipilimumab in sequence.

Here the CDR3 reads CASRGGLGRRNQETQYF. Written as DNA, the CDR3 is TGTGCCAGCAGGGGAGGTTTGGGTAGGAGAAACCAAGAGACCCAGTACTTC. This chain links TRBV11-2 with TRBJ2-5; perhaps TRBD2 as D (6 bases). Trimming took 6 bases from V and 0 from J, leaving 20 bases between them. The CDR3 sequence is 17 residues long. CDR1 and CDR2 (germline): SGHAT, FQNNGV.